Listed here are 27 T cell receptor beta chains from one sample, sequenced in a study of T cells in Graves' hyperthyroidism and ophthalmopathy. Researchers took RNA transcripts and amplified the TCR beta CDR3 regions from them. When the TCR CDR3 underwent first-round RT-PCR, the HTBI primer set was used. TCRdb redid the calling of the multiplex PCR reads with MiXCR, one entry per CDR3 protein. This table holds 380,000 or so distinct CDR3 sequences, over 11% found once. Sequenced sample: blood. The source is a woman in her twenties or thirties with Graves' hyperthyroidism.

CDR3 residues: CASSFVGLETQYF. CDR3 DNA: TGTGCCAGCAGTTTCGTGGGGTTGGAGACCCAGTACTTC. The chain uses TRBV27 and TRBJ2-5; D is uncertain. The CDR3 is 13 residues long. Trimming stripped 3 bases from V and 5 bases from J, with 10 bases between. From germline, CDR1 is MNHEY and CDR2 SMNVEV (reference sequence).

This clonotype was detected many times. The rearrangement joins TRBV28 to TRBJ1-5; a weak D match, TRBD1 (6 bases). The ends were cut back, 6 bases at V and 7 bases at J, with 25 bases in the middle. Germline assignment: CDR1 MDHEN and CDR2 SYDVKM. The CDR3 sequence is 17 residues long. Here the CDR3 DNA reads TGTGCCAGCAGACCCCGGAAGCAGGCTTGGGGGGCCCAGCCCCAGCATTTT. Translated, it gives CASRPRKQAWGAQPQHF.

In this sample, this clonotype turned up many times. This chain links TRBV12-3 or TRBV12-4 with TRBJ1-1; possibly TRBD1 for D (5 bases). The V end was cut by 6 bases, the J end by 3 bases, with 17 bases between. The CDR3 is 15 amino acids. The CDR3 reads CASSWTLVRHTEAFF. The CDR3 DNA follows: TGTGCCAGCAGCTGGACACTCGTAAGGCACACTGAAGCTTTCTTT.

This clonotype was detected many times. In DNA form, the CDR3 reads TGCAGTGCTAAATATAAAGGGGTCAATCAGCCCCAGCATTTT. As protein: CSAKYKGVNQPQHF. V and J are TRBV20-1 and TRBJ1-5, with D perhaps matching TRBD1 (5 bases). V lost 4 bases to trimming and J lost 3 bases, with 13 bases between them. The CDR3 spans 14 residues. Germline values: CDR1 DFQATT, CDR2 SNEGSKA (reference sequence).

The table lists this clonotype with many counts. The J gene is TRBJ2-1, the V gene TRBV19, with 8 bases that match TRBD2. The CDR3 loop spans 17 amino acids. The germline gives CDR1 LNHDA, CDR2 SQIVND (reference sequence). The V segment lost 10 bases and the J segment 9 bases; nucleotides outside the gene matches: 23. This CDR3 reads CATYGTRGPTARAEQFF. The CDR3 bases are TGTGCCACATACGGGACTAGGGGACCCACGGCGAGAGCTGAGCAGTTCTTC. Complete variable domain (other parts from reference TRBV19 and TRBJ2-1): DGGITQSPKYLFRKEGQNVTLSCEQNLNHDAMYWYRQDPGQGLRLIYYSQIVNDFQKGDIAEGYSVSREKKESFPLTVTSAQKNPTAFYLCATYGTRGPTARAEQFFGPGTRLTVL.

The rearrangement uses TRBV6-5 and TRBJ2-1; D possibly matches TRBD1 or TRBD2 (5 bases each). Looked up from germline, CDR1 is MNHEY and CDR2 is SVGAGI. CDR3 size: 16 residues. V shed 2 bases and J shed 9 bases, with 20 bases lying between them. The CDR3, as DNA: TGTGCCAGCAGTTACGTTCTCCGGGACGGCGACAGTGAGCAGTTCTTC. Translating gives CASSYVLRDGDSEQFF.

This clonotype was seen repeatedly, ten times or more. The chain joins TRBV28 to TRBJ2-5; maybe TRBD1 (5 bases). Trimming removed 2 bases at V and 3 bases at J, with 13 bases between. Germline V gene sequence: CDR1 MDHEN, CDR2 SYDVKM. The CDR3 is 15 amino acids. The CDR3 here is CASSLGRQPKETQYF. DNA of the CDR3: TGTGCCAGCAGTTTAGGGCGACAGCCCAAAGAGACCCAGTACTTC. Drawing the rest from reference TRBV28 and TRBJ2-5, the complete variable domain is DVKVTQSSRYLVKRTGEKVFLECVQDMDHENMFWYRQDPGLGLRLIYFSYDVKMKEKGDIPEGYSVSREKKERFSLILESASTNQTSMYLCASSLGRQPKETQYFGPGTRLLVL.

This clonotype has at least ten counts. The rearrangement uses TRBV15 and TRBJ1-1, with 8 bases aligning to TRBD1. The J segment lost 4 bases and the V segment lost 2 bases, leaving 6 bases of the junction unmatched. Germline CDR1 LNHNV, CDR2 YYDKDF (reference sequence). This CDR3 has 15 amino acids. The CDR3 here is CATSRKDRAGTEAFF. The DNA of the CDR3 is TGTGCCACCAGCAGAAAGGACAGGGCGGGCACTGAAGCTTTCTTT. Full variable domain (missing parts from reference TRBV15 and TRBJ1-1): DAMVIQNPRYQVTQFGKPVTLSCSQTLNHNVMYWYQQKSSQAPKLLFHYYDKDFNNEADTPDNFQSRRPNTSFCFLDIRSPGLGDTAMYLCATSRKDRAGTEAFFGQGTRLTVV.

This clonotype was observed a handful of times. The J gene is TRBJ1-1, the V gene TRBV25-1; no clear D gene. CDR3 length: 15 residues. V was clipped by 3 bases and J by 4 bases, with 15 bases between them. Germline CDR1 reads MGHDK; CDR2 reads SYGVNS. The CDR3 is CASSDLRAGGTEAFF. As DNA, the CDR3 is TGTGCCAGCAGTGATCTCCGAGCGGGCGGCACTGAAGCTTTCTTT.

This clonotype was seen repeatedly, ten times or more. J is TRBJ1-1 and V is TRBV20-1; 7 bases fit TRBD1. The CDR3 loop spans 13 amino acids. The germline gives CDR1 DFQATT, CDR2 SNEGSKA (reference sequence). Trimming at V came to 6 bases and at J to 0 bases, leaving 4 bases not matched to a gene. CDR3 sequence: CSAGDRVNTEAFF. DNA for the CDR3: TGCAGTGCCGGCGACAGGGTGAACACTGAAGCTTTCTTT.

There are many counts of this clonotype. The chain uses TRBV11-2 and TRBJ1-1; TRBD1 matches at 8 bases. This CDR3 has 17 residues. CDR1 and CDR2 (germline): SGHAT, FQNNGV. With V trimmed by 5 bases and J by 0 bases, 11 bases remained unmatched. CDR3 sequence: CASSLTGGKGMNTEAFF. CDR3 in DNA: TGTGCCAGCAGCCTAACAGGGGGAAAGGGTATGAACACTGAAGCTTTCTTT.

Many counts were recorded for this clonotype. V usage is TRBV24-1 and J usage is TRBJ2-3; D is unresolved. The CDR3 loop spans 16 amino acids. Trimming pared 4 bases from V and 2 bases from J, leaving 15 bases between. Germline values: CDR1 KGHDR, CDR2 SFDVKD. DNA of the CDR3: TGTGCCACCAGTGAAAAGACACCCCGGCACACAGATACGCAGTATTTT. It specifies CATSEKTPRHTDTQYF.

V and J are TRBV20-1 and TRBJ1-5; 9 nucleotides match TRBD1. The closer fit of TRBJ2-3 to the DNA end suggests the J call may be wrong. Germline-derived CDR1 and CDR2 are DFQATT and SNEGSKA (reference sequence). The CDR3 totals 15 residues. The CDR3 DNA reads TGCAGTGCTAGAGAACCGGGACAGGGAAATCAGCCCCAGTATTTT. Its protein product is CSAREPGQGNQPQYF.

This clonotype appeared a single time. The rearrangement uses TRBV7-3 and TRBJ1-3; possibly TRBD1 for D (5 bases). CDR3 size: 16 residues. V was clipped by 5 bases and J by 0 bases, with 14 bases between them. The germline gives CDR1 SGHTA, CDR2 FQGTGA. Here the CDR3 DNA reads TGTGCCAGCAGCCCCGGGGGAGAAAACTCTGGAAACACCATATATTTT. Residues: CASSPGGENSGNTIYF.

To note about this clonotype: A read error is possible here, since a much larger clone lies one base away. The chain recombines TRBV11-2 with TRBJ2-1; the match to TRBD1 covers 8 bases. Germline-derived CDR1 and CDR2 are SGHAT and FQNNGV. CDR3 length: 17 residues. The CDR3 sequence is CASSLGWGDRNHNGQFF. The CDR3 DNA reads as TGTGCCAGCAGCTTAGGATGGGGGGACAGGAACCACAATGGGCAGTTCTTC. Looking up the rest from reference TRBV11-2 and TRBJ2-1 gives the full variable domain: EAGVAQSPRYKIIEKRQSVAFWCNPISGHATLYWYQQILGQGPKLLIQFQNNGVVDDSQLPKDRFSAERLKGVDSTLKIQPAKLEDSAVYLCASSLGWGDRNHNGQFFGPGTRLTVL.

Ten or more counts support this clonotype. This rearrangement joins TRBV10-1 to TRBJ2-5, with TRBD1 as a possible D gene (6 bases). V lost 6 bases and J lost 1, with 12 bases in between. Germline CDR1 and CDR2: WNHNN and SYGVQD (reference sequence). The CDR3 extends over 14 amino acids. The DNA for the CDR3 is TGCGCCAGCAGACGACAGGCTTCCCAAGAGACCCAGTACTTC. Protein product: CASRRQASQETQYF.

This clonotype has a count of ten or more. This rearrangement joins TRBV5-4 to TRBJ1-2; D is unclear. Germline V gene lookup returns CDR1 SGHNT and CDR2 YYREEE (reference sequence). This CDR3 has 12 residues. V lost 1 base and J lost 8, with 9 bases in between. The CDR3 bases are TGTGCCAGCAGCTTGAGGGCGGCGGGCTACACCTTC. Translation gives CASSLRAAGYTF.

This clonotype was seen many times. The rearrangement joins TRBV12-3 or TRBV12-4 to TRBJ2-1; 11 positions agree with TRBD2. The V segment lost 7 bases and the J segment 0 bases; nucleotides outside the gene matches: 20. The CDR3 extends over 21 amino acids. The CDR3 is CASTSSPILAGGPSSYNEQFF. The CDR3 nucleotides are TGTGCCAGCACGTCATCCCCGATTCTAGCGGGAGGCCCAAGCTCCTACAATGAGCAGTTCTTC.

In its sample, this clonotype was seen many times. The V call is TRBV28, the J call TRBJ2-7; 10 nucleotides line up with TRBD2. Germline loops: CDR1 MDHEN, CDR2 SYDVKM. The CDR3 sequence is 15 residues long. The J segment lost 2 bases and the V segment lost 5 bases, leaving 6 bases of the junction unmatched. CDR3 DNA: TGTGCCAGCAGTGGGACTAGCGTGTCACCCTACGAGCAGTACTTC. It codes for CASSGTSVSPYEQYF.

This clonotype was seen once. V is TRBV27 and J is TRBJ1-6; D may be TRBD1 (5 bases). Trimming removed 3 bases from V and 5 bases from J, with 14 bases in between. The CDR3 consists of 16 residues. Germline CDR1 MNHEY, CDR2 SMNVEV (reference sequence). CDR3 amino acids: CASSFRGVGDNSPLHF. The CDR3 coding sequence is TGTGCCAGCAGTTTCCGGGGGGTCGGGGATAATTCACCCCTCCACTTT.

The genes are TRBV6-1 and TRBJ1-2; a weak D match, TRBD1 (5 bases). The CDR3 length is 16 residues. Germline lookup yields CDR1 MNHNS and CDR2 SASEGT. Trimming pared 6 bases from V and 4 bases from J, leaving 21 bases between. DNA for the CDR3: TGTGCCAGCAGGGAAAGAGTGGGGCGGCGAGCCTATGGCTACACCTTC. It is translated as CASRERVGRRAYGYTF.

This clonotype was counted only a few times. The rearrangement uses TRBV19 and TRBJ2-5; D is possibly TRBD2 (5 bases). The V end was cut by 4 bases, the J end by 5 bases, with 11 bases between. The CDR3 has 13 residues. CDR1 LNHDA and CDR2 SQIVND come from the germline V gene (reference sequence). As DNA, the CDR3 is TGTGCCAGTAGTACCACCGGGGAGGAGACCCAGTACTTC. Translation gives CASSTTGEETQYF.

This clonotype was seen ten or more times. The rearrangement uses TRBV3-1 and TRBJ2-1, with a weak D call TRBD1 (6 bases). The CDR3 loop spans 12 amino acids. Germline CDR1 and CDR2: LGHDT and YNNKEL (reference sequence). V lost 1 base and J 12 bases, leaving 10 bases between the germline ends. The CDR3 region has the DNA TGTGCCAGCAGCCAAGCAGGGGACGGGCAGTTCTTC. Amino acid sequence: CASSQAGDGQFF.

This clonotype was observed many times. The genes are TRBV12-3 or TRBV12-4 and TRBJ2-5; D could derive from TRBD1 or TRBD2 (6 bases each). The CDR3 runs to 14 residues. Trimming removed 6 bases at V and 7 bases at J, with 18 bases between. CDR3 in amino acids: CASSKVGGAPTQYF. CDR3 nucleotides: TGTGCCAGCAGCAAAGTCGGGGGCGCGCCGACCCAGTACTTC.

V and J are TRBV29-1 and TRBJ2-3; TRBD2 matches at 8 bases. Germline CDR1 reads SQVTM; CDR2 reads ANQGSEA. This CDR3 has 12 residues. V shed 7 bases, J shed 14 bases, and the junction held 14 bases outside the gene matches. DNA for the CDR3: TGCAGCGCCCTGCGGGAGGACCGGTCCCTGTATTTT. Translated, it gives CSALREDRSLYF.

This clonotype came up many times. The chain carries TRBV11-2 and TRBJ2-5; D may be TRBD1 (6 bases). This CDR3 has 14 residues. The V gene lost 5 bases and the J gene lost 0 bases, with 10 bases spanning the gap. The germline gives CDR1 SGHAT, CDR2 FQNNGV. The CDR3 DNA follows: TGTGCCAGCAGCAACGGACAGCACCAAGAGACCCAGTACTTC. Amino acid sequence: CASSNGQHQETQYF.

The chain recombines TRBV12-5 with TRBJ2-5; no reliable D call. The V end lost 3 bases, the J end lost 5 bases, and 19 bases lay between the germline ends. Germline-derived CDR1 and CDR2 are LGHNT and FRNRAP. The CDR3 has 16 residues. This chain's CDR3 is CASGFFPDSPRETQYF. The CDR3 DNA is TGTGCTAGTGGTTTCTTTCCAGACTCACCAAGGGAGACCCAGTACTTC.